This T cell receptor beta chain was identified during a study of T cells after yellow fever vaccination. Study-level findings and limits: Weaker, the secondary response had a peak occurring faster, on day 5 versus 15. Abundant clonotypes (contaminants from the bulk population) could be present in FACS-sorted repertoires. Reappearance after the booster was observed for most primary-vaccination clones (more than 95% CD4, roughly 90% CD8).

In its sample, this clonotype was seen once. Antigen unknown. TCRdb reprocessed the 5' RACE reads via MiXCR and lists one record per CDR3 protein. The table includes fewer than 500,000 distinct CDR3 sequences, about 19% detected once. The V gene end was trimmed by 8 bases and the J gene end by 6 bases; junction bases not matched to a gene: 5. The germline gives CDR1 LGHNA, CDR2 YSLEER. There are 13 residues in the CDR3. J is TRBJ2-1 and V is TRBV4-3; TRBD2 matches 9 bases. The input for sequencing was PBMCs, taken before the yellow fever booster vaccination. This clonotype was sampled from a man between 18 and 35 years old who received the YFV17D yellow fever vaccine. The CDR3 nucleotides are TGCGCCAGCTGCCGGCGGGGGGGCAATGAGCAGTTCTTC. It encodes CASCRRGGNEQFF.